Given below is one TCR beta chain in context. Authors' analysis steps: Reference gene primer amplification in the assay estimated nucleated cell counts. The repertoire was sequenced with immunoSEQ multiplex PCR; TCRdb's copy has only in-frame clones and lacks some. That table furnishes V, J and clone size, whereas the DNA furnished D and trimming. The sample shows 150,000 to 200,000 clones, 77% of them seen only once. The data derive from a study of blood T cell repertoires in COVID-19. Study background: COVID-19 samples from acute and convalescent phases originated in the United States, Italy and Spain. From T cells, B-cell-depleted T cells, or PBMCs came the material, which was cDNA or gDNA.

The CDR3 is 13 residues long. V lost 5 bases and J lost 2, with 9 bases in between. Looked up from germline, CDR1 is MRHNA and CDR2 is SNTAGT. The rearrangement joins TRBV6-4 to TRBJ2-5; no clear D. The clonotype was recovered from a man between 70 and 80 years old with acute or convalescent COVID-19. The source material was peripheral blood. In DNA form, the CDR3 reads TGTGCCAGCAGTCGAGCTGTTCAAGAGACCCAGTACTTC. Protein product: CASSRAVQETQYF.